A selection of T cell receptor beta chains follows, all from one sample in a study of blood T cell repertoires in COVID-19. The assay was immunoSEQ multiplex PCR, and TCRdb's table has in-frame clones only and misses some. This repertoire shows about 200,000 clones, 85% to 90% found once; its top ten account for around 1.5%. The material sequenced was peripheral blood. The origin of the receptors is a man aged 18-30 years with active or convalescent COVID-19. Each CDR3 is given with its conserved first and last residue. Fields, in order: D gene, V gene, clone size, J gene, CDR3 protein, CDR3 DNA. D genes are given only for firm matches. Not every row has a clone size; where given, it reads once, few, many or a size class.

TRBD1	TRBV7-8	.	TRBJ2-1	CASSLRTGVGEQFF	TGTGCCAGCAGCCTAAGGACAGGGGTTGGCGAGCAGTTCTTC
.	TRBV21-1	.	TRBJ1-1	CASSGNRDRGLAAFF	TGTGCCAGCAGCGGAAACCGGGACAGGGGGCTGGCGGCTTTCTTT
TRBD1	TRBV5-1	.	TRBJ1-3	CASSPDRVGNTIYF	TGCGCCAGCAGCCCAGACAGGGTAGGAAACACCATATATTTT
TRBD2	TRBV7-6	.	TRBJ2-2	CASSLSSGGTGELFF	TGTGCCAGCAGCTTATCTAGCGGGGGTACCGGGGAGCTGTTTTTT
.	TRBV30	.	TRBJ1-1	CAWNLGQQNTEAFF	TGTGCCTGGAATCTGGGACAACAAAACACTGAAGCTTTCTTT
.	TRBV6-1	.	TRBJ1-1	CASSEIVGRGNTEAFF	TGTGCCAGCAGTGAAATCGTCGGAAGAGGGAACACTGAAGCTTTCTTT
TRBD1	TRBV5-4	.	TRBJ1-1	CASTRTGRGFAEAFF	TGTGCCAGCACCCGGACAGGGAGGGGTTTCGCTGAAGCTTTCTTT
.	TRBV15	.	TRBJ1-2	CATSRDMNYGYTF	TGTGCCACCAGCAGAGATATGAACTATGGCTACACCTTC
.	TRBV10-2	.	TRBJ2-1	CASSNVPGTGNEQFF	TGCGCCAGCAGTAACGTACCCGGGACTGGAAATGAGCAGTTCTTC
.	TRBV15	.	TRBJ2-2	CATSRDSSGELFF	TGTGCCACCAGCAGGGACAGTAGCGGGGAGCTGTTTTTT
TRBD1	TRBV2	few	TRBJ1-2	CASSEWDRGNYGYTF	TGTGCCAGCAGTGAATGGGACAGGGGAAACTATGGCTACACCTTC
.	TRBV19	.	TRBJ1-3	CASSVDSEVSGNTIYF	TGTGCCAGTAGTGTTGACAGTGAAGTATCTGGAAACACCATATATTTT
.	TRBV20-1	.	TRBJ2-5	CSASPKETQYF	TGCAGTGCTAGTCCTAAAGAGACCCAGTACTTC
TRBD1	TRBV19	few	TRBJ1-6	CASSPGTGYTRPLHF	TGTGCCAGTAGTCCCGGGACAGGGTATACGCGGCCCCTCCACTTT
.	TRBV9	few	TRBJ1-1	CASSVAGDTEAFF	TGTGCCAGCAGCGTAGCAGGGGACACTGAAGCTTTCTTT
.	TRBV12-5	once	TRBJ1-1	CASGGQRTEAFF	TGTGCTAGTGGTGGACAGCGCACTGAAGCTTTCTTT
.	TRBV7-2	.	TRBJ1-5	CASSFGDTRMSQHF	TGTGCCAGCAGCTTTGGGGACACGAGAATGTCCCAGCATTTT
TRBD1	TRBV5-1	.	TRBJ1-2	CASSLDRGIQGYTF	TGCGCCAGCAGCTTGGACAGGGGGATCCAAGGCTACACCTTC
TRBD1	TRBV19	.	TRBJ1-2	CASSPDRDYGYTF	TGTGCCAGTAGCCCGGACAGGGACTATGGCTACACCTTC
.	TRBV10-3	few	TRBJ1-4	CAIGQATNEKLFF	TGTGCCATCGGTCAGGCAACTAATGAAAAACTGTTTTTT
.	TRBV2	.	TRBJ2-1	CASSVDTSSYNEQFF	TGTGCCAGCAGTGTGGACACCTCCTCCTACAATGAGCAGTTCTTC
.	TRBV6-5	.	TRBJ1-6	CASSYSREGRTLHF	TGTGCCAGCAGTTACTCCAGGGAGGGGAGAACCCTCCACTTT
TRBD1	TRBV5-4	.	TRBJ1-2	CASSGDRNYGYTF	TGTGCCAGCAGCGGGGACAGAAACTATGGCTACACCTTC
TRBD1	TRBV28	.	TRBJ1-2	CASSLGQGNYGYTF	TGTGCCAGCAGTCTCGGACAGGGGAACTATGGCTACACCTTC
.	TRBV2	.	TRBJ2-7	CASKRASGRNEQYF	TGTGCCAGCAAGAGGGCATCGGGGAGGAACGAGCAGTACTTC
TRBD2	TRBV6-6	once	TRBJ2-3	CASSYPSGGTDTQYF	TGTGCCAGCAGTTACCCTAGCGGGGGTACAGATACGCAGTATTTT
TRBD1	TRBV7-9	.	TRBJ1-3	CASSYTGTGSGNTIYF	TGTGCCAGCAGCTATACCGGGACAGGGAGTGGAAACACCATATATTTT
TRBD2	TRBV5-1	.	TRBJ2-3	CASSWSSGGDTQYF	TGCGCCAGCAGCTGGAGTAGCGGGGGCGATACGCAGTATTTT
.	TRBV5-5	.	TRBJ2-3	CASSSTGGSSTDTQYF	TGTGCCAGCAGCTCCACAGGTGGAAGTAGCACAGATACGCAGTATTTT
.	TRBV30	once	TRBJ1-2	CAWSTRLRNYGYTF	TGTGCCTGGAGCACTAGACTGAGAAACTATGGCTACACCTTC
TRBD2	TRBV6-6	.	TRBJ2-7	CASRRGLAGGGSSYEQYF	TGTGCCAGCCGTCGCGGACTAGCGGGAGGCGGTAGCTCCTACGAGCAGTACTTC
.	TRBV7-2	.	TRBJ2-3	CASSPSGRTDTDTQYF	TGTGCCAGCAGCCCATCAGGGCGCACCGACACAGATACGCAGTATTTT
.	TRBV10-2	once	TRBJ1-4	CASSEKNRLNEKLFF	TGCGCCAGCAGTGAGAAGAACAGATTGAATGAAAAACTGTTTTTT